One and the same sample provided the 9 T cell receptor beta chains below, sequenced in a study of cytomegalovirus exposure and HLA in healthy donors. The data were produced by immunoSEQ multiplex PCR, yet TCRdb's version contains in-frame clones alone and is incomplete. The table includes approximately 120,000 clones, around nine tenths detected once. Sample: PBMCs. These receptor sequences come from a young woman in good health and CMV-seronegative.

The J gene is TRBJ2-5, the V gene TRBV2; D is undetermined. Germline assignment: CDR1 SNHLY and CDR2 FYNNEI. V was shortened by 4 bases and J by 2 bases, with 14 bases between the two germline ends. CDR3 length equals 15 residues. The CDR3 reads CASSAGQALQETQYF. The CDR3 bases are TGTGCCAGCAGTGCTGGCCAGGCGTTACAAGAGACCCAGTACTTC.

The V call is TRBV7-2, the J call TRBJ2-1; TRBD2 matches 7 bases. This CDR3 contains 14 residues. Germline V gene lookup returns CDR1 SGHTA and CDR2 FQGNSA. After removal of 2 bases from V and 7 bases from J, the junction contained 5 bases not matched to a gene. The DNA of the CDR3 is TGTGCCAGCAGCTTAAGCGGGGCCCGAAATGAGCAGTTCTTC. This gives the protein CASSLSGARNEQFF.

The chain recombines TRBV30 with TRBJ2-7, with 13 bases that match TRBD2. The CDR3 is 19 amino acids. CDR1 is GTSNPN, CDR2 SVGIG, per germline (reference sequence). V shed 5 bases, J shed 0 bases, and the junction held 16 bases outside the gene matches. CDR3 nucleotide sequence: TGTGCCTGGGGTAGCCCTAGATTACGGACTAGCGGGAGCTCCTACGAGCAGTACTTC. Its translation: CAWGSPRLRTSGSSYEQYF.

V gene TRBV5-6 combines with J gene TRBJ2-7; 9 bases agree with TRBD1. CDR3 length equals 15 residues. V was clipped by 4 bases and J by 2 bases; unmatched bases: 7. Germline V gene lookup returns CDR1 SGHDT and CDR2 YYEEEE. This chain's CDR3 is CASSGGTGITYEQYF. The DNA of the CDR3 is TGTGCCAGCAGCGGCGGGACAGGGATCACCTACGAGCAGTACTTC.

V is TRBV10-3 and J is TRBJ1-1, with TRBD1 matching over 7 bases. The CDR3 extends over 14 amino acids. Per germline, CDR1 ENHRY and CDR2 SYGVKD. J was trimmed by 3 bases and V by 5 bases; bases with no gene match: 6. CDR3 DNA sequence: TGTGCCATCAGTTTGACAGGGATAGACACTGAAGCTTTCTTT. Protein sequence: CAISLTGIDTEAFF.

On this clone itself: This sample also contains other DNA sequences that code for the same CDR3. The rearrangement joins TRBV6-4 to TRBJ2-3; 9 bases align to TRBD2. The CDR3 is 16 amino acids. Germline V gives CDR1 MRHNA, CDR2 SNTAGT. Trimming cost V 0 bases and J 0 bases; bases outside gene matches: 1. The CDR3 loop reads CASSDSAGGSTDTQYF. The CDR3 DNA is TGTGCCAGCAGTGACTCAGCGGGAGGTAGCACAGATACGCAGTATTTT.

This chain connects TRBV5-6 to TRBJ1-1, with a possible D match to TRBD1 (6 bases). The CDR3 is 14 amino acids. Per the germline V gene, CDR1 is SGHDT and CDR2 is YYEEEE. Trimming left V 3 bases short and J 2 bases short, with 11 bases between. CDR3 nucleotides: TGTGCCAGCAGCTCGGACAGAACTAACACTGAAGCTTTCTTT. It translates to CASSSDRTNTEAFF.

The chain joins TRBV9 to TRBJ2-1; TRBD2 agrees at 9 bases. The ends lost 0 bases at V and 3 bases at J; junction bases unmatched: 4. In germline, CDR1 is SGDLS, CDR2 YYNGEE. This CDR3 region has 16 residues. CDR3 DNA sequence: TGTGCCAGCAGCGTAGCGACTAGCGGTAACTACAATGAGCAGTTCTTC. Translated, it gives CASSVATSGNYNEQFF.

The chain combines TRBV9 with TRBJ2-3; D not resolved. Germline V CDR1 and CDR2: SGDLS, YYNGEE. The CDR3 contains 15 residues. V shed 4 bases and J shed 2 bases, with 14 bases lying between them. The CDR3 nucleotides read TGTGCCAGCAGCCTCGTGTCTAGTTCCACAGATACGCAGTATTTT. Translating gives CASSLVSSSTDTQYF.